These T cell receptor beta chains were read from a single sample in a study of cytomegalovirus exposure and HLA in healthy donors. The protocol was immunoSEQ multiplex PCR, while the TCRdb copy is restricted to in-frame clones and leaves out a portion. The table shows under 200,000 clones, with 82% occurring only once. Sequences were obtained from PBMCs. These receptors were obtained from a woman between 18 and 29 years old in good health and CMV-seronegative. Each CDR3 is given with its conserved first and last residue. Expanded clones get a size class; other rows say once, few or many, or leave the size out.

J,length,size,V,CDR3
TRBJ2-1,14,NA,TRBV5-4,CASSSARAINEQFF
TRBJ2-2,14,few,TRBV4-1,CASSQLLPGGELFF
TRBJ1-2,14,NA,TRBV28,CASSEQGAGGGYTF
TRBJ1-6,14,once,TRBV7-2,CASSLTGEGPPLHF
TRBJ2-1,15,NA,TRBV6-6,CASEVAGGPYNEQFF
TRBJ1-2,14,NA,TRBV5-4,CASSLTQGLNGYTF
TRBJ2-1,19,NA,TRBV9,CASSVEGRGRPSSYNEQFF
TRBJ2-3,14,NA,TRBV11-2,CASSLARAGTEQYF
TRBJ1-2,14,NA,TRBV19,CASSWDRANYGYTF
TRBJ1-4,14,NA,TRBV5-5,CASSPTGISEKLFF
TRBJ2-3,16,NA,TRBV30,CACGTGSILSTDTQYF
TRBJ2-5,14,once,TRBV7-9,CASSILARIETQYF
TRBJ1-5,14,NA,TRBV19,CASISDRGNQPQHF
TRBJ2-1,13,NA,TRBV7-2,CASSPQGASEQFF
TRBJ2-1,16,NA,TRBV19,CASSKGSGPAGNEQFF
TRBJ2-3,15,few,TRBV5-1,CASSSRQGATDTQYF
TRBJ2-7,16,NA,TRBV19,CASRSTGTGKGYEQYF
TRBJ1-4,15,NA,TRBV7-6,CASSPSRLPNEKLFF
TRBJ2-5,16,NA,TRBV7-9,CASSIRRGRAAETQYF
TRBJ1-2,13,NA,TRBV6-5,CASRDLSGYGYTF
TRBJ2-5,13,NA,TRBV25-1,CASMDRGQETQYF
TRBJ2-1,19,NA,TRBV7-8,CASSLATSGSISSYNEQFF
TRBJ1-1,16,NA,TRBV7-9,CASSSPLGQMNTEAFF
TRBJ1-6,14,once,TRBV2,CASRTGQGGSPLHF
TRBJ1-4,13,NA,TRBV5-4,CASSLGGNEKLFF
TRBJ2-3,14,NA,TRBV28,CASSSLTSTDTQYF
TRBJ2-7,13,once,TRBV4-2,CASSRGLGLEQYF
TRBJ2-2,14,NA,TRBV10-2,CASSRQGQTGELFF
TRBJ2-5,14,NA,TRBV7-2,CASSDPAGKWTQYF
TRBJ2-5,14,NA,TRBV4-2,CASSPFEGQETQYF
TRBJ2-2,16,NA,TRBV9,CASSVTSGTNTGELFF
TRBJ1-5,14,NA,TRBV18,CASSRTGQDQPQHF
TRBJ2-7,16,NA,TRBV27,CASSSELTTDSYEQYF
TRBJ2-1,15,NA,TRBV5-8,CASSFRGNAYNEQFF
TRBJ2-2,16,NA,TRBV7-8,CASSPRGVAEPGELFF